This T cell receptor beta chain was sequenced for a study of T-cell memory formation after mild COVID-19. Broader study findings: The CD4+ clones that contracted clustered mainly within CM and EM, and the CD8+ clones concentrated in EMRA. SARS-CoV-2 specificity was not confirmed for second-wave clones peaking on day 37.

In its sample, this clonotype was seen a few times. Its matching antigen is unknown. TCRdb processed the 5' RACE reads anew with MiXCR; each CDR3 protein has one entry. The sample holds about 560,000 distinct CDR3 sequences, around 17% seen once. This CDR3 is 13 amino acids long. The V and J ends lost 3 bases and 4 bases, in that order; junction bases with no gene match: 5. CDR1 and CDR2 from the germline V gene are DFQATT and SNEGSKA (reference sequence). The genes are TRBV20-1 and TRBJ1-1; 7 nucleotides line up with TRBD1. The sample comprised PBMCs or a T cell subset sorted from them (not recorded which). This TCR came from an adult woman who had mild COVID-19 (a few samples of this study predate the infection). Cell type and time point are not known. This CDR3 reads CSASDSGGTEAFF. CDR3 DNA: TGCAGTGCTAGTGACTCAGGGGGCACTGAAGCTTTCTTT.